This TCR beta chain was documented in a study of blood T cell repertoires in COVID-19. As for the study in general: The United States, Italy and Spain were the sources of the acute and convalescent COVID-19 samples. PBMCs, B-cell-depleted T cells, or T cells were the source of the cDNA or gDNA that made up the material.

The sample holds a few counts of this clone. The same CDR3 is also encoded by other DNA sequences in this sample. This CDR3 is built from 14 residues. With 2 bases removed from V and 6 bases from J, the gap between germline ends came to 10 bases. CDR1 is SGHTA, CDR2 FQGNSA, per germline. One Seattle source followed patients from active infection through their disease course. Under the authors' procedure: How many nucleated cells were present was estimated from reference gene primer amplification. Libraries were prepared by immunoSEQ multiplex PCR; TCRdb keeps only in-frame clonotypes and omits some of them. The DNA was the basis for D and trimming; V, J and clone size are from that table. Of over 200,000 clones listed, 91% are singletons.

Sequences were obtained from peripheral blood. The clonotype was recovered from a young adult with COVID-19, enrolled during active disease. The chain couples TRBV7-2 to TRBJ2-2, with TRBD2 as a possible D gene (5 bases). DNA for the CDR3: TGTGCCAGCAGCTTAATGAGCGGTCCCGGGGAGCTGTTTTTT. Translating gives CASSLMSGPGELFF.